This is a list of T cell receptor beta chains from one sample in a study of tumor-infiltrating lymphocytes in primary liver carcinoma. One entry per CDR3 protein, called by TCRdb with MiXCR from the multiplex PCR reads. The sample shows 100,000 to 120,000 distinct CDR3 sequences, about four fifths of them seen only once. Sequenced sample: liver tumor tissue from sampling region 3. The receptors come from a middle-aged man with primary liver carcinoma and hepatitis B virus infection. The CDR3 runs from the conserved cysteine through the conserved F or W. D genes are given only for firm matches. Rows give clone size only sometimes, using once, few, many, or a class for an expanded clone.

J: TRBJ2-2
size: NA
D: NA
V: TRBV5-1
DNA: TGCACCAGCAGCGCCCACTTGGGCGGAACGAACACCGGGGAGCTGTTATTT
CDR3: CTSSAHLGGTNTGELLF

J: TRBJ2-1
size: NA
D: NA
V: TRBV4-2
DNA: TGTGCCAGCAGCCAAGATCTGGTGGGGGAGGTCGAATACAGTGAGCAGTTCTTC
CDR3: CASSQDLVGEVEYSEQFF

J: TRBJ2-7
size: NA
D: NA
V: TRBV5-6
DNA: TGTGCCAGCGGCTTGTGGGCAGGGGAAAACGAGCAGTACTTC
CDR3: CASGLWAGENEQYF

J: TRBJ2-5
size: medium-sized
D: NA
V: TRBV29-1
DNA: TGCAGCGCCGCGACTTTGCAAGAGACCCAGTACTTC
CDR3: CSAATLQETQYF

J: TRBJ1-1
size: NA
D: TRBD1
V: TRBV28
DNA: TGTGCCAGCAGTTTAAGACAGGGACGAGACACTAAAGCTTTCTTT
CDR3: CASSLRQGRDTKAFF

J: TRBJ2-1
size: NA
D: NA
V: TRBV12-3/TRBV12-4
DNA: TGTGCCAGCAGCCCCACGAGGTCCTCCTACAATGGGCAGTTCTTC
CDR3: CASSPTRSSYNGQFF

J: TRBJ2-5
size: NA
D: TRBD1
V: TRBV29-1
DNA: TGTAGCGTTGAATCGGACAGGGGGCGAGCAGAGAGCCAGTACTTC
CDR3: CSVESDRGRAESQYF

J: TRBJ2-1
size: NA
D: NA
V: TRBV5-4
DNA: TGTGCCAGCGGGAGGGACAGGCAGTATAATGAGCAGTTCTTC
CDR3: CASGRDRQYNEQFF

J: TRBJ2-1
size: NA
D: NA
V: TRBV29-1
DNA: TGCAGCGTTCGGGCGACTGGGCCCCATCTGATGGATGAGCAGTTCTTC
CDR3: CSVRATGPHLMDEQFF

J: TRBJ1-2
size: NA
D: NA
V: TRBV7-9
DNA: TGTCCCAGCAGATGGGATAGGGGGTTGCATGGCTACACCTTC
CDR3: CPSRWDRGLHGYTF

J: TRBJ2-3
size: NA
D: NA
V: TRBV4-1
DNA: TGCCCCAGCAGCCTGACGGGGACTGGCAGCACAGATACGCAGTATTTT
CDR3: CPSSLTGTGSTDTQYF

J: TRBJ2-5
size: once
D: NA
V: TRBV5-4
DNA: TGTGCCAACCGAAAGGGGGGGAGGGGCGAAGAGACCCAATACTTC
CDR3: CANRKGGRGEETQYF

J: TRBJ2-2
size: few
D: NA
V: TRBV12-5
DNA: TGTGCTAATGGTCCTAACGGGACGAACACCGGGGAGCTGTTTTTT
CDR3: CANGPNGTNTGELFF

J: TRBJ1-3
size: NA
D: NA
V: TRBV7-3
DNA: TGTGCCAGCAGCTTAGGTTCGCCGGGCCCTGGAAAGACCATATATTTT
CDR3: CASSLGSPGPGKTIYF

J: TRBJ2-3
size: NA
D: NA
V: TRBV5-1
DNA: TGTGCAAGCAGCTTGAGGACGGGCGGCAGCATAGATACCCAGTATTTT
CDR3: CASSLRTGGSIDTQYF

J: TRBJ2-3
size: many
D: TRBD2
V: TRBV4-3
DNA: TGCGCCAGCAGCCAAGATGCCCTAGCGGCAGATACGCAGTATTTT
CDR3: CASSQDALAADTQYF

J: TRBJ2-1
size: NA
D: NA
V: TRBV28
DNA: TGTGTCAGCAGCCGAGCTTTCTCCTCCTACAATGAGCAGTTCTTC
CDR3: CVSSRAFSSYNEQFF

J: TRBJ2-2
size: once
D: TRBD2
V: TRBV9
DNA: TGTGCCAGCAGCGTAATGCGGGAGGTTTCCATCGGGGAGCTGTTTTTT
CDR3: CASSVMREVSIGELFF

J: TRBJ1-5
size: many
D: NA
V: TRBV12-3/TRBV12-4
DNA: TGTGCCAGCAGTTTAGGGGGCCAGTATAGCAATCAGCCCCAGCATTTT
CDR3: CASSLGGQYSNQPQHF

J: TRBJ2-1
size: NA
D: NA
V: TRBV5-6
DNA: TGTGCCAGCAGCTCCCTATTTAGCGGTTCAAGATCCTACAATGAGCAGTTCTTC
CDR3: CASSSLFSGSRSYNEQFF

J: TRBJ2-1
size: NA
D: NA
V: TRBV29-1
DNA: TGCAGCGTTCTCCGGACATGGGTGAAGGGTGAGCACTTGTTC
CDR3: CSVLRTWVKGEHLF

J: TRBJ2-5
size: NA
D: NA
V: TRBV10-2
DNA: TGCGCCAGAAGTGTAAGGAGGGCAGAGACCCAGTACTTT
CDR3: CARSVRRAETQYF

J: TRBJ1-2
size: NA
D: TRBD1
V: TRBV6-1
DNA: TGCGCCAGCAGTGAAGGCAGGGGGCGGATCACCTTC
CDR3: CASSEGRGRITF

J: TRBJ2-1
size: NA
D: NA
V: TRBV10-2
DNA: TGCGCCAGCAGTAGGGGGGGAGAGCAGATCTTC
CDR3: CASSRGGEQIF

J: TRBJ2-7
size: NA
D: TRBD2
V: TRBV6-1
DNA: TGTGCCAGCAGTGAAGTAAGAACTAGCGAGAAGTACGAGCAGTACTTC
CDR3: CASSEVRTSEKYEQYF

J: TRBJ1-3
size: NA
D: NA
V: TRBV30
DNA: TGTGCCTGGAGGTTAGGTCCTGGCGCTGGAAACACCGTATATTTT
CDR3: CAWRLGPGAGNTVYF

J: TRBJ2-1
size: NA
D: NA
V: TRBV4-1
DNA: TGCGCCAGCAGCCCTCTTAGTGGGATTCATAATGAGCTGTTCTTC
CDR3: CASSPLSGIHNELFF

J: TRBJ1-1
size: NA
D: NA
V: TRBV12-3/TRBV12-4
DNA: TGTGTCAGCAGTTCAGGGGATTCGAACACTGAAGTTTTCTTT
CDR3: CVSSSGDSNTEVFF

J: TRBJ2-3
size: few
D: TRBD2
V: TRBV10-2
DNA: TGCGCCAGCAGTGAGTTACGGGGACTAGCTAGCGCAGATACGCAGTATTTT
CDR3: CASSELRGLASADTQYF

J: TRBJ1-1
size: NA
D: NA
V: TRBV6-2/TRBV6-3
DNA: TGTGCCAGTCGGCGAAGGGGGATGAACTCTAAAGCTTTCTTT
CDR3: CASRRRGMNSKAFF

J: TRBJ1-1
size: NA
D: NA
V: TRBV6-5
DNA: TGTGCCAGCAGTTACCTGCCGACAGGGAACACTGAAGCTTTCTTT
CDR3: CASSYLPTGNTEAFF

J: TRBJ2-3
size: once
D: TRBD2
V: TRBV12-3/TRBV12-4
DNA: TGTGCTAGCGAGAAGGGGCGGGAGTTACCAGATAGGCAGTATTTT
CDR3: CASEKGRELPDRQYF

J: TRBJ2-3
size: NA
D: TRBD2
V: TRBV6-5
DNA: TGTACCAGCGACCCAGGACTAGCGGGAACAGATACGCAGTACTTT
CDR3: CTSDPGLAGTDTQYF

J: TRBJ2-2
size: NA
D: NA
V: TRBV7-9
DNA: TGTGCCAGCAGCTTAGTCCTTCAGGATTGGACCGGGGAGCTGTTTTTT
CDR3: CASSLVLQDWTGELFF

J: TRBJ2-7
size: NA
D: NA
V: TRBV11-2
DNA: TGTGCCAGCAGATTACGGTGGACATGGGAAAACGAGCAGTATTTC
CDR3: CASRLRWTWENEQYF

J: TRBJ1-3
size: NA
D: TRBD1
V: TRBV6-5
DNA: TGTGCCAGCAGTCACGGTCCAAGGACAGGGATCACTGGAAACACCATATATTTT
CDR3: CASSHGPRTGITGNTIYF

J: TRBJ1-1
size: NA
D: TRBD1
V: TRBV29-1
DNA: TGCAGTGTTGCGAGGGGGCTTGGGAACACTGAATCTTTCTTT
CDR3: CSVARGLGNTESFF

J: TRBJ1-1
size: many
D: NA
V: TRBV21-1
DNA: TGTGCCAGCAGCCTGGGACAGTGGGGCACTGAAGCTTTCTTT
CDR3: CASSLGQWGTEAFF

J: TRBJ1-2
size: once
D: NA
V: TRBV10-1
DNA: TGCGCCAGCAGTGAGAGGGGCTATGCCTACACCTTC
CDR3: CASSERGYAYTF

J: TRBJ2-3
size: NA
D: NA
V: TRBV11-1
DNA: TGTGCCAGCAGCTTTACTGGTATAGACACGCAGTATTTT
CDR3: CASSFTGIDTQYF

J: TRBJ2-1
size: NA
D: TRBD2
V: TRBV29-1
DNA: TGCATCGTTGGACTAGCGGTAAGGTTCTACAATGAGCAGTTCTTC
CDR3: CIVGLAVRFYNEQFF

J: TRBJ1-2
size: NA
D: TRBD1
V: TRBV30
DNA: TGTGCCTGGACAGGACAGGACAACTATGGTTGCACCTTC
CDR3: CAWTGQDNYGCTF

J: TRBJ2-6
size: NA
D: NA
V: TRBV6-1
DNA: TGTGCCAGCAGTGAACAGGGTATGGTTGGGGCCAACGTCCTGACATTC
CDR3: CASSEQGMVGANVLTF

J: TRBJ2-3
size: NA
D: NA
V: TRBV6-1
DNA: TGTGCCAGCGGCCACCGGGGGCCGGAAGATACGCAGTATTTT
CDR3: CASGHRGPEDTQYF

J: TRBJ2-5
size: NA
D: NA
V: TRBV6-2/TRBV6-3
DNA: TGTGTCAGCAGTTACGGGGAAACCCAGTACTTC
CDR3: CVSSYGETQYF

J: TRBJ2-3
size: NA
D: TRBD1
V: TRBV11-1
DNA: TGTGCCAACAGCTTCGCCGACAGGGGATCGGATACGCGGTATTTT
CDR3: CANSFADRGSDTRYF

J: TRBJ2-5
size: NA
D: NA
V: TRBV29-1
DNA: TGCAGCGTTGTGGGGGATGGGCAAGAGACCCAGTGCTTC
CDR3: CSVVGDGQETQCF

J: TRBJ1-2
size: NA
D: NA
V: TRBV29-1
DNA: TGCAGTGTTGATGCGGAAGAAGAGGTGGATGGCTACACCTTC
CDR3: CSVDAEEEVDGYTF

J: TRBJ1-1
size: NA
D: TRBD1
V: TRBV10-3
DNA: TGTGCCATCAGCGGACAGGATCTGAACACTGTAGCTTTCTTT
CDR3: CAISGQDLNTVAFF

J: TRBJ1-5
size: NA
D: NA
V: TRBV11-2
DNA: TGTGCCAGCAGCCTAAAAAGGAGACTGACTAATCAGCCCCAGCATTTT
CDR3: CASSLKRRLTNQPQHF

J: TRBJ1-2
size: NA
D: TRBD1
V: TRBV4-1
DNA: TGCGCCAGAAGCCCGTCCCGGGACAGGGGGGGCTATGGCCACACCTTC
CDR3: CARSPSRDRGGYGHTF

J: TRBJ2-7
size: NA
D: NA
V: TRBV6-6
DNA: TGTGTCAGCAGTTGGACTATCTCCTATGAGCAGTACTTC
CDR3: CVSSWTISYEQYF

J: TRBJ2-1
size: NA
D: TRBD2
V: TRBV4-2
DNA: TGTGCCAGCAGCCAAGAGGGACTAGCGGACCAAGCGGGGAAGTTCTTC
CDR3: CASSQEGLADQAGKFF

J: TRBJ2-2
size: NA
D: NA
V: TRBV6-6
DNA: TGTGCCAGCAGTGGTCCGGCGGCTGACACCGGGGAGCTGTTTTTT
CDR3: CASSGPAADTGELFF

J: TRBJ2-1
size: NA
D: TRBD2
V: TRBV6-1
DNA: TGTGCCAACACTGCCCAACTAGCGGGAGTTAATGAGCAGTTCTTC
CDR3: CANTAQLAGVNEQFF

J: TRBJ2-3
size: NA
D: NA
V: TRBV6-1
DNA: TGTGCCAGCAGTGAAGGACTAGAGCCAGAAACGCAGTATTTC
CDR3: CASSEGLEPETQYF

J: TRBJ2-1
size: NA
D: TRBD2
V: TRBV24-1
DNA: TGTGCCACCAGACTAGCGGGAGGCAATGAGCACTTCTTC
CDR3: CATRLAGGNEHFF